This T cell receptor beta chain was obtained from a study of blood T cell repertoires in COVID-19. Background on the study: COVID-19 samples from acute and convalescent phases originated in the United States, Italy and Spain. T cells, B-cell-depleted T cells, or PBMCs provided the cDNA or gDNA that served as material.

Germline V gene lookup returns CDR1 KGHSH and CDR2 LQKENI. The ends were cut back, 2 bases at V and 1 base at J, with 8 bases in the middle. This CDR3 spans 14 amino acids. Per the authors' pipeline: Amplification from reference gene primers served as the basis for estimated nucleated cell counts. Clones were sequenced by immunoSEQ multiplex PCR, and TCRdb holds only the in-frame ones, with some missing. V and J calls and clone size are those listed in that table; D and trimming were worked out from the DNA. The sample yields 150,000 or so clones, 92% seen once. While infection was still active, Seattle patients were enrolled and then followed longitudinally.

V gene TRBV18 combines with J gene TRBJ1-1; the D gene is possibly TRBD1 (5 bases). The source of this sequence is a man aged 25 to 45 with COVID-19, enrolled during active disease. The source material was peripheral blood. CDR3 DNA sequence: TGTGCCAGCTCACCAGGCAGGGCGAACACTGAAGCTTTCTTT. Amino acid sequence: CASSPGRANTEAFF. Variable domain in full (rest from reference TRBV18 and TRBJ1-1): NAGVMQNPRHLVRRRGQEARLRCSPMKGHSHVYWYRQLPEEGLKFMVYLQKENIIDESGMPKERFSAEFPKEGPSILRIQQVVRGDSAAYFCASSPGRANTEAFFGQGTRLTVV.